These 19 T cell receptor beta chains originate from one sample sequenced in a study of T cell responses to AZD1222 COVID-19 vaccine. The data were produced by immunoSEQ multiplex PCR, yet TCRdb's version contains in-frame clones alone and is incomplete. This sample has some 130,000 clones, with 84% found just once. The sequenced sample was peripheral blood, obtained on day 0 of AZD1222 vaccination. All receptors derive from an adult in good health.

The chain has TRBV3-1 (or the pseudogene TRBV3-2) and TRBJ1-2; D not certain. This CDR3 contains 14 residues. Germline V gene data show CDR1 as LGHDT and CDR2 as YNNKEL (reference sequence). Between the trimmed V and J ends, which lost 0 bases and 3 bases, there was a span of 8 bases. CDR3 bases: TGTGCCAGCAGCCAAGATGAGTCGGACTATGGCTACACCTTC. Its protein is CASSQDESDYGYTF.

The chain is built from TRBV7-9 and TRBJ1-1, with 9 bases identical to TRBD1. Losses at the gene ends were 0 bases for V and 8 bases for J; bases not matched to a gene: 7. The CDR3 runs 15 residues. Germline V lookup: CDR1 SEHNR, CDR2 FQNEAQ (reference sequence). This CDR3 is CASSLATGGAIEAFF. The CDR3 DNA reads as TGTGCCAGCAGCTTAGCGACAGGGGGGGCCATCGAAGCTTTCTTT.

This clone showed up just once. The rearrangement uses TRBV10-3 and TRBJ1-3, with D possibly matching TRBD1 (6 bases). CDR1 is ENHRY, CDR2 SYGVKD, per germline. CDR3 length: 14 residues. Deletions cut 6 bases from V and 1 base from J, with 10 bases between. The CDR3 reads CAIRPDRSGNTIYF. In nucleotides, the CDR3 is TGTGCCATCAGACCCGACAGGTCTGGAAACACCATATATTTT.

The chain carries TRBV5-1 and TRBJ1-1; D remains unclear. The CDR3 spans 11 residues. Per germline, CDR1 SGHRS and CDR2 YFSETQ. Trimming left V 7 bases short and J 4 bases short, with 8 bases between. Written as DNA, the CDR3 is TGCGCCAGCGTAGGAGGCACTGAAGCTTTCTTT. It codes for CASVGGTEAFF.

The V and J genes are TRBV19 and TRBJ1-6, with TRBD1 matching 7 bases. Trimming removed 5 bases from V and 7 bases from J; junction bases left unmatched: 8. The germline V gene encodes CDR1 LNHDA and CDR2 SQIVND (reference sequence). This CDR3 is 15 amino acids long. The CDR3 nucleotides read TGTGCCAGTAGTGTCCCGGGACAGCGGAATTCACCCCTCCACTTT. It specifies CASSVPGQRNSPLHF.

The J gene is TRBJ1-4, the V gene TRBV6-2 or TRBV6-3, with 7 positions matching TRBD1. CDR1 and CDR2 from the germline V gene are MNHEY and SVGEGT. This CDR3 region has 18 residues. J was trimmed by 3 bases and V by 0 bases; bases with no gene match: 10. CDR3 nucleotides: TGTGCCAGCAGTTACTCGTTCCTTGACAGGGTGGCTAATGAAAAACTGTTTTTT. Translating gives CASSYSFLDRVANEKLFF.

The V gene is TRBV19, the J gene TRBJ1-6; D perhaps matches TRBD1 (5 bases). V was clipped by 3 bases and J by 14 bases, with 11 bases between them. Germline V gene data show CDR1 as LNHDA and CDR2 as SQIVND (reference sequence). The CDR3 totals 12 residues. This CDR3 reads CASSIRGATLHF. Written as DNA, the CDR3 is TGTGCCAGTAGTATCCGCGGGGCCACCCTCCACTTT.

The chain links TRBV2 to TRBJ1-5; D is undetermined. Trimming left V 2 bases short and J 6 bases short, with 14 bases between. Germline lookup yields CDR1 SNHLY and CDR2 FYNNEI. This CDR3 contains 15 residues. The CDR3 region is CASSEPQTTGQPQHF. As DNA, the CDR3 is TGTGCCAGCAGTGAACCTCAAACAACGGGTCAGCCCCAGCATTTT.

The CDR3 protein is CASGVATDTQYF. CDR3 in DNA: TGTGCCAGCGGGGTGGCCACAGATACGCAGTATTTT. This rearrangement joins TRBV5-4 to TRBJ2-3, with unresolved D. Trimming cost V 7 bases and J 2 bases, with 8 bases left between them. The CDR3 is 12 amino acids. Germline values: CDR1 SGHNT, CDR2 YYREEE (reference sequence).

The chain uses TRBV11-2 and TRBJ1-1; D gene uncertain. The CDR3 has 18 amino acids. Germline values: CDR1 SGHAT, CDR2 FQNNGV. V shed 1 base and J shed 0 bases, with 18 bases lying between them. The CDR3 DNA follows: TGTGCCAGCAGCTTAGGCGACCCCCCCCGTAGGATGAACACTGAAGCTTTCTTT. This encodes CASSLGDPPRRMNTEAFF.

V and J are TRBV28 and TRBJ1-5, with D unclear. Germline CDR1 reads MDHEN; CDR2 reads SYDVKM. This CDR3 comprises 15 residues. Trimming removed 2 bases from V and 0 bases from J, with 8 bases in between. CDR3 sequence: CASSLVQTSNQPQHF. For the CDR3, the DNA is TGTGCCAGCAGTTTAGTGCAGACTAGCAATCAGCCCCAGCATTTT. Full variable domain (remainder filled in from reference TRBV28 and TRBJ1-5): DVKVTQSSRYLVKRTGEKVFLECVQDMDHENMFWYRQDPGLGLRLIYFSYDVKMKEKGDIPEGYSVSREKKERFSLILESASTNQTSMYLCASSLVQTSNQPQHFGDGTRLSIL.

The V gene is TRBV6-4, the J gene TRBJ1-4; 7 bases are shared with TRBD1. The CDR3 is made up of 13 amino acids. Trimming removed 5 bases from V and 5 bases from J; junction bases left unmatched: 2. The germline gives CDR1 MRHNA, CDR2 SNTAGT. DNA for the CDR3: TGTGCCAGCAGTCAGACAGGGAATGAAAAACTGTTTTTT. Translated: CASSQTGNEKLFF.

Only a few counts were recorded for this clone. The rearrangement links TRBV12-3 or TRBV12-4 to TRBJ1-1, with no clear D. The ends were cut back, 3 bases at V and 1 base at J, with 6 bases in the middle. CDR3 size: 13 residues. CDR3: CASSLWPNTEAFF. CDR3 bases: TGTGCCAGCAGTTTGTGGCCGAACACTGAAGCTTTCTTT.

This rearrangement joins TRBV3-1 (or the pseudogene TRBV3-2) to TRBJ2-7; 8 nucleotides align to TRBD1. The CDR3 totals 15 residues. After removal of 2 bases from V and 3 bases from J, the junction contained 6 bases not matched to a gene. The germline gives CDR1 LGHDT, CDR2 YNNKEL (reference sequence). The CDR3 spells CASSQPRTGSYEQYF. CDR3 in DNA: TGTGCCAGCAGCCAACCCCGGACAGGGAGCTACGAGCAGTACTTC.

The J gene is TRBJ1-2, the V gene TRBV4-2; maybe TRBD1 (5 bases). The germline V and J ends were trimmed by 0 bases and 4 bases, with 12 bases remaining between them. The germline CDR1 and CDR2 sequences are LGHNA and YNFKEQ. CDR3 size: 15 residues. This CDR3 is CASSQDWQGVYGYTF. In nucleotides, the CDR3 is TGTGCCAGCAGCCAAGATTGGCAGGGCGTCTATGGCTACACCTTC.

This chain uses TRBV4-2 with TRBJ1-5; tentative D call: TRBD1 (5 bases). This CDR3 contains 16 residues. V dropped 1 base and J dropped 2 bases, with 12 bases sitting between them. The germline V gene has CDR1 LGHNA and CDR2 YNFKEQ. In DNA form, the CDR3 reads TGTGCCAGCAGCCAAGGAAGGGGAGAAGGCAATCAGCCCCAGCATTTT. Translating it yields CASSQGRGEGNQPQHF.

This chain joins TRBV13 and TRBJ1-2; D is undetermined. Trimming cost V 4 bases and J 0 bases, with 12 bases left between them. The CDR3 totals 15 residues. CDR1 and CDR2 (germline): PRHDT, FYEKMQ (reference sequence). CDR3 amino acids: CASSYENRANYGYTF. In DNA form, the CDR3 reads TGTGCCAGCAGCTACGAAAACAGAGCTAACTATGGCTACACCTTC.

The CDR3, as DNA: TGTGCCAGCAGTTTGCCGGGACAACTGGGGAGCAATCAGCCCCAGCATTTT. It translates to CASSLPGQLGSNQPQHF. The J gene is TRBJ1-5, the V gene TRBV28, with D tentatively TRBD1 (6 bases). This CDR3 spans 17 amino acids. Germline V gives CDR1 MDHEN, CDR2 SYDVKM. V was clipped by 3 bases and J by 1 base, with 16 bases between them.

The rearrangement links TRBV6-6 to TRBJ1-3; 9 nucleotides line up with TRBD1. V was clipped by 6 bases and J by 1 base; unmatched bases: 4. Germline loops: CDR1 MNHNY, CDR2 SVGAGI (reference sequence). This CDR3 comprises 15 residues. The CDR3, as DNA: TGTGCCAGCAGCCGACAGGGGGATTCTGGAAACACCATATATTTT. It specifies CASSRQGDSGNTIYF.